This T cell receptor beta chain was profiled in a study of cytomegalovirus exposure and HLA in healthy donors. Both 60 Vbeta primers and 13 Jbeta primers went into the PCR. Here immunoSEQ multiplex PCR was the method, and the copy in TCRdb shows in-frame clones only, minus some. The table has about 65,000 clones, around three quarters seen once; the top ten hold 3.5% to 5%. A remark on this clone: Its target is not known.

Broader study findings: Later analysis suggested most CMV-associated TCR beta chains were HLA-restricted. Reportedly, fewer N-insertions than the roughly 700-donor mean appeared in an Asian-associated ancestry cluster in a later analysis.

Germline V gene lookup returns CDR1 MDHEN and CDR2 SYDVKM. With V trimmed by 5 bases and J by 0 bases, 4 bases remained unmatched. The CDR3 sequence is 14 residues long. The chain links TRBV28 to TRBJ2-7, with TRBD2 matching 7 bases. Sequenced input: PBMCs. This clonotype was sampled from a woman between 25 and 40 years old in good health and CMV-seronegative. CDR3 amino acids: CASSERGSSYEQYF. In nucleotides, the CDR3 is TGTGCCAGCAGTGAGCGGGGTAGCTCCTACGAGCAGTACTTC. The whole variable domain, filled in from reference TRBV28 and TRBJ2-7, reads DVKVTQSSRYLVKRTGEKVFLECVQDMDHENMFWYRQDPGLGLRLIYFSYDVKMKEKGDIPEGYSVSREKKERFSLILESASTNQTSMYLCASSERGSSYEQYFGPGTRLTVT.